The clone carrying this T cell receptor (beta chain) appeared once. This record belongs to a study of blood T cell repertoires in COVID-19. Study in general: The study drew acute and convalescent COVID-19 samples from the United States, Italy and Spain. T cells, B-cell-depleted T cells, or PBMCs provided the cDNA or gDNA that served as material.

J gave up 4 bases and V 5 bases, and 4 bases lay outside the gene matches. Germline V gene data show CDR1 as LNHDA and CDR2 as SQIVND (reference sequence). The CDR3 spans 14 residues. In the study's own analysis: Amplification with reference gene primers provided the estimates of nucleated cell counts. Sequenced by immunoSEQ multiplex PCR; TCRdb stores in-frame clones only, minus some. V and J calls and clone size follow that table, whereas D and trimming were derived from the DNA. The table includes about 22,000 clones, roughly four fifths detected once. The J gene is TRBJ2-2, the V gene TRBV19, with 7 bases lining up with TRBD1. This TCR came from an older man with acute or convalescent COVID-19. Material for sequencing was peripheral blood. Written as DNA, the CDR3 is TGTGCCAGTAGTGAAGGGGGCTTCACCGGGGAGCTGTTTTTT. It yields the protein CASSEGGFTGELFF.